These 17 T cell receptor beta chains were sequenced from one sample in a study of blood T cell repertoires in COVID-19 (dated by TCRdb to the early 2020s). The method behind the library was the immunoSEQ multiplex PCR assay. The immuneACCESS repertoire file appears here via TCRdb, limited to in-frame rearrangements. These files lack a portion of the clones; in checked studies, under half of the deficit traces to unresolved V genes, and the cause of the others is not known. Present in this sample are fewer than 75,000 clones, roughly 80% of which were seen just once. The ten largest clones add up to more than 40% of the sample. The specimen sequenced was peripheral blood. These receptor sequences come from a human donor in a cohort sampled during active COVID-19.

V usage is TRBV7-9 and J usage is TRBJ1-2, with 11 nucleotides matching TRBD1. Per germline, CDR1 SEHNR and CDR2 FQNEAQ (reference sequence). After removal of 5 bases from V and 12 bases from J, the junction contained 5 bases not matched to a gene. CDR3 length: 12 residues. The CDR3: CASSRTGGIDTF. The CDR3 bases are TGTGCCAGCAGCCGGACAGGGGGCATCGACACCTTC.

The genes are TRBV7-2 and TRBJ2-1; 8 positions agree with TRBD2. Germline V lookup: CDR1 SGHTA, CDR2 FQGNSA. This CDR3 has 15 amino acids. V lost 2 bases to trimming and J lost 5 bases; unmatched junction nucleotides: 5. CDR3 protein: CASSLPGGVNNEQFF. The CDR3 DNA is TGTGCCAGCAGCTTACCGGGGGGGGTAAACAATGAGCAGTTCTTC.

This chain links TRBV5-5 with TRBJ1-1; 7 nucleotides agree with TRBD1. Germline V lookup: CDR1 SGHKS, CDR2 YYEKEE (reference sequence). Trimming at V came to 4 bases and at J to 0 bases, leaving 12 bases not matched to a gene. The CDR3 is 17 amino acids. The CDR3 spells CASSVRQGTNMNTEAFF. In DNA, the CDR3 is TGTGCCAGCAGCGTGAGACAGGGTACGAATATGAACACTGAAGCTTTCTTT. Combining the CDR3 with reference TRBV5-5 and TRBJ1-1 gives the whole variable domain DAGVTQSPTHLIKTRGQQVTLRCSPISGHKSVSWYQQVLGQGPQFIFQYYEKEERGRGNFPDRFSARQFPNYSSELNVNALLLGDSALYLCASSVRQGTNMNTEAFFGQGTRLTVV.

The J gene is TRBJ2-5, the V gene TRBV5-1; D is perhaps TRBD2 (5 bases). V gave up 3 bases and J gave up 0 bases, with 15 bases separating them. The germline CDR1 and CDR2 sequences are SGHRS and YFSETQ. The CDR3 runs to 16 residues. The CDR3 protein is CASSSPSLSNQETQYF. In nucleotides, the CDR3 is TGCGCCAGCAGCTCCCCTAGCCTATCGAACCAAGAGACCCAGTACTTC.

The chain employs TRBV6-5 and TRBJ2-5; D is unclear. There are 13 residues in the CDR3. V was clipped by 2 bases and J by 3 bases, with 7 bases between them. CDR1 and CDR2 (germline): MNHEY, SVGAGI. As DNA, the CDR3 is TGTGCCAGCAGTTACGGCAGTGAAGAGACCCAGTACTTC. Amino acids: CASSYGSEETQYF.

The CDR3 DNA sequence: TGCAGTGCTTATAACAGGGATATTCAGTACTTC. Its translation: CSAYNRDIQYF. The chain couples TRBV20-1 to TRBJ2-4; possible D gene TRBD1, 6 bases. The length of the CDR3 is 11 residues. Trimming removed 5 bases at V and 10 bases at J, with 12 bases between. The germline gives CDR1 DFQATT, CDR2 SNEGSKA (reference sequence).

The CDR3 bases are TGTGCCAGCAGCTTAGGAGGCCAGATCTCCAGCGAGCAGTACTTC. The encoded protein is CASSLGGQISSEQYF. This chain joins TRBV11-1 and TRBJ2-7; no reliable D call. The CDR3 loop spans 15 amino acids. The V gene's germline CDR1 is SGHAT and CDR2 FQDESV (reference sequence). V was pared by 1 base and J by 6 bases, with 16 bases between. The full variable domain, its missing parts supplied by reference TRBV11-1 and TRBJ2-7, is EAEVAQSPRYKITEKSQAVAFWCDPISGHATLYWYRQILGQGPELLVQFQDESVVDDSQLPKDRFSAERLKGVDSTLKIQPAELGDSAMYLCASSLGGQISSEQYFGPGTRLTVT.

The J gene is TRBJ1-2, the V gene TRBV19, with D unresolved. The CDR3 contains 12 residues. V was pared by 11 bases and J by 5 bases, with 15 bases between. The germline V gene has CDR1 LNHDA and CDR2 SQIVND (reference sequence). The CDR3 sequence is CAGSNRWYGYTF. The CDR3 DNA reads TGTGCCGGGTCGAACAGATGGTATGGCTACACCTTC.

CDR3 region: CASSWGAGPPGGNEQFF. The CDR3 DNA reads as TGCGCCAGCAGCTGGGGGGCCGGGCCCCCAGGGGGCAATGAGCAGTTCTTC. The chain combines TRBV5-1 with TRBJ2-1, with a weak D call TRBD1 (7 bases). Germline loops: CDR1 SGHRS, CDR2 YFSETQ. V lost 3 bases to trimming and J lost 6 bases, with 22 bases between them. The CDR3 totals 17 residues. The full variable domain, its missing parts supplied by reference TRBV5-1 and TRBJ2-1, is KAGVTQTPRYLIKTRGQQVTLSCSPISGHRSVSWYQQTPGQGLQFLFEYFSETQRNKGNFPGRFSGRQFSNSRSEMNVSTLELGDSALYLCASSWGAGPPGGNEQFFGPGTRLTVL.

The V and J genes are TRBV9 and TRBJ1-2, with D possibly matching TRBD1 (5 bases). Germline V gene lookup returns CDR1 SGDLS and CDR2 YYNGEE. Trimming removed 4 bases from V and 2 bases from J, with 9 bases in between. The CDR3 is 13 residues long. CDR3 sequence reads: CASSPGINYGYTF. CDR3 nucleotides: TGTGCCAGCAGCCCAGGGATCAACTATGGCTACACCTTC.

This chain joins TRBV3-1 (or the pseudogene TRBV3-2) and TRBJ1-1; possibly TRBD1 for D (5 bases). The germline CDR1 and CDR2 sequences are LGHDT and YNNKEL (reference sequence). Trimming cost V 1 base and J 8 bases, with 11 bases left between them. This CDR3 has 13 residues. CDR3 nucleotides: TGTGCCAGCAGCCAAGGAGGCAGGGTCGAAGCTTTCTTT. Protein sequence: CASSQGGRVEAFF.

This CDR3 reads CASSGDRVNRSPLHF. The CDR3 DNA reads TGTGCCAGCTCAGGGGACAGGGTAAATCGATCACCCCTCCACTTT. The chain links TRBV18 to TRBJ1-6; TRBD1 agrees at 9 bases. The V and J ends lost 5 bases and 10 bases, in that order; junction bases with no gene match: 9. Germline V gene lookup returns CDR1 KGHSH and CDR2 LQKENI. This CDR3 has 15 residues.

The chain joins TRBV7-6 to TRBJ2-3, with TRBD2 identical over 9 bases. Germline trimming cut 1 base from V and 5 bases from J; bases unmatched to any gene: 10. Germline-derived CDR1 and CDR2 are SGHVS and FNYEAQ. The CDR3 has 17 amino acids. CDR3 nucleotide sequence: TGTGCCAGCAGCTTAGTCGGCGGGGGGGCCCTTCAAGATACGCAGTATTTT. It codes for CASSLVGGGALQDTQYF. Using reference TRBV7-6 and TRBJ2-3 for the parts outside the CDR3, the full variable domain is GAGVSQSPRYKVTKRGQDVALRCDPISGHVSLYWYRQALGQGPEFLTYFNYEAQQDKSGLPNDRFSAERPEGSISTLTIQRTEQRDSAMYRCASSLVGGGALQDTQYFGPGTRLTVL.

The genes are TRBV2 and TRBJ1-2, with TRBD1 as a possible D gene (6 bases). Trimming stripped 4 bases from V and 7 bases from J, with 10 bases between. The CDR3 sequence is 12 residues long. In germline, CDR1 is SNHLY, CDR2 FYNNEI. In nucleotides, the CDR3 is TGTGCCAGCAGTGGGACCAGGGGTGGCTACACCTTC. This translates into CASSGTRGGYTF.

The genes are TRBV6-1 and TRBJ1-6; maybe TRBD1 (6 bases). There are 15 residues in the CDR3. The V end lost 0 bases, the J end lost 10 bases, and 13 bases lay between the germline ends. Germline V gives CDR1 MNHNS, CDR2 SASEGT. CDR3 sequence (DNA): TGTGCCAGCAGTGAAGCCTGGGGGCCTGGGTCACCCCTCCACTTT. Protein product: CASSEAWGPGSPLHF.

The rearrangement uses TRBV5-4 and TRBJ2-7; a possible D gene is TRBD1 (6 bases). The V and J ends lost 4 bases and 5 bases respectively, with 13 bases between them. This CDR3 contains 13 residues. The germline V gene has CDR1 SGHNT and CDR2 YYREEE (reference sequence). The CDR3 DNA sequence: TGTGCCAGCAGCAAGGGACAAATTAACGAGCAGTACTTC. This translates into CASSKGQINEQYF. The full variable domain, completed using reference TRBV5-4 and TRBJ2-7, is ETGVTQSPTHLIKTRGQQVTLRCSSQSGHNTVSWYQQALGQGPQFIFQYYREEENGRGNFPPRFSGLQFPNYSSELNVNALELDDSALYLCASSKGQINEQYFGPGTRLTVT.

In this sample, this clone turned up a few times. DNA of the CDR3: TGTGCCTGGACTGGGCGGACAGGGGGAGCCGGTTTCTCCTACAATGAGCAGTTCTTC. This codes for CAWTGRTGGAGFSYNEQFF. V and J are TRBV30 and TRBJ2-1; 10 bases fit TRBD1. The CDR3 contains 19 residues. V shed 4 bases and J 0 bases; nucleotides not matched to a gene: 15. Germline-derived CDR1 and CDR2 are GTSNPN and SVGIG (reference sequence).